The 26 T cell receptor beta chains presented below share a single source sample, sequenced in a study of control samples from healthy donors and cancer patients. Using immunoSEQ multiplex PCR, the repertoire was profiled, and TCRdb retains in-frame clones only, with some absent. The table shows 85,000 to 100,000 clones, with approximately 95% occurring only once. The sequencing input was blood. Receptor source: a young man in good health.

This sequence joins TRBV6-2 or TRBV6-3 and TRBJ1-2; D is uncertain. CDR3 length: 16 residues. V was trimmed by 0 bases and J by 6 bases, leaving 17 bases between them. Germline loops: CDR1 MNHEY, CDR2 SVGEGT. The CDR3 DNA reads as TGTGCCAGCAGTTACTCCGTCTTCGGCAGGAACAATGGCTACACCTTC. Amino acid sequence: CASSYSVFGRNNGYTF.

The chain couples TRBV11-1 to TRBJ2-1, with 7 bases fitting TRBD1. J gave up 8 bases and V 5 bases, and 9 bases lay outside the gene matches. The CDR3 sequence is 14 residues long. Germline-derived CDR1 and CDR2 are SGHAT and FQDESV (reference sequence). The CDR3 DNA reads as TGTGCCAGCAGCATAAACAGGGGTGGGGATGAGCAGTTCTTC. It codes for CASSINRGGDEQFF.

The chain has TRBV28 and TRBJ2-3; 16 bases match TRBD2. The germline V gene has CDR1 MDHEN and CDR2 SYDVKM. The CDR3 is made up of 16 amino acids. Unmatched junction bases numbered 3, after V lost 5 bases and J lost 4 bases. The CDR3 spells CASSRGLAGGADTQYF. The DNA of the CDR3 is TGTGCCAGCAGTAGGGGACTAGCGGGAGGGGCAGATACGCAGTATTTT.

The chain combines TRBV7-9 with TRBJ1-4; D uncertain. Germline CDR1 is SEHNR and CDR2 is FQNEAQ (reference sequence). The CDR3 extends over 15 amino acids. V lost 3 bases, J lost 2 bases, and 10 bases lay in between. CDR3 DNA: TGTGCCAGCAGCTTCGGGGAGTCCACTAATGAAAAACTGTTTTTT. It translates to CASSFGESTNEKLFF. The whole variable domain, filled in from reference TRBV7-9 and TRBJ1-4, reads DTGVSQNPRHKITKRGQNVTFRCDPISEHNRLYWYRQTLGQGPEFLTYFQNEAQLEKSRLLSDRFSAERPKGSFSTLEIQRTEQGDSAMYLCASSFGESTNEKLFFGSGTQLSVL.

This chain links TRBV18 with TRBJ1-5; D uncertain. The germline V gene has CDR1 KGHSH and CDR2 LQKENI. The CDR3 covers 13 residues. V gave up 5 bases and J gave up 7 bases, with 12 bases separating them. CDR3 in amino acids: CASSRGREQPQHF. The CDR3 DNA sequence: TGTGCCAGCTCAAGAGGGAGGGAACAGCCCCAGCATTTT.

The rearrangement uses TRBV7-6 and TRBJ2-5; D is ambiguous. This CDR3 region has 14 residues. V was clipped by 5 bases and J by 1 base, with 11 bases between them. Germline-derived CDR1 and CDR2 are SGHVS and FNYEAQ. CDR3 DNA sequence: TGTGCCAGCAGCCCTTCGTACAGCCAAGAGACCCAGTACTTC. This codes for CASSPSYSQETQYF.

The CDR3 loop reads CAIARGTPTEAFF. The CDR3 nucleotides are TGTGCCATCGCACGCGGGACACCTACCGAAGCTTTCTTT. The J gene is TRBJ1-1, the V gene TRBV10-3, with D perhaps matching TRBD1 (6 bases). Germline V CDR1 and CDR2: ENHRY, SYGVKD. Trimming cost V 8 bases and J 8 bases, with 18 bases left between them. CDR3 size: 13 residues.

This chain uses TRBV19 with TRBJ2-5; the match to TRBD1 covers 9 bases. This CDR3 is 15 amino acids long. V lost 4 bases and J lost 5; bases outside the gene matches: 8. The germline CDR1 and CDR2 sequences are LNHDA and SQIVND (reference sequence). The CDR3 sequence is CASSTGTGGGETQYF. The CDR3 DNA reads as TGTGCCAGTAGTACAGGAACAGGGGGCGGGGAGACCCAGTACTTC.

This chain uses TRBV7-9 with TRBJ1-2; no reliable D call. V lost 5 bases and J lost 4, with 14 bases in between. The CDR3 covers 14 residues. Germline values: CDR1 SEHNR, CDR2 FQNEAQ (reference sequence). CDR3 coding DNA: TGTGCCAGCAGCCCGTCCATGATCATCTATGGCTACACCTTC. Residues: CASSPSMIIYGYTF.

The chain has TRBV7-9 and TRBJ1-1, with 7 nucleotides matching TRBD1. J was trimmed by 6 bases and V by 6 bases; bases with no gene match: 7. Germline loops: CDR1 SEHNR, CDR2 FQNEAQ (reference sequence). The CDR3 loop spans 13 amino acids. CDR3 bases: TGTGCCAGCAGAAAAACAGGGGAGGCTGAAGCTTTCTTT. The encoded protein is CASRKTGEAEAFF.

This clone was seen just once. The rearrangement joins TRBV28 to TRBJ1-5; possibly TRBD1 for D (5 bases). CDR1 is MDHEN and CDR2 is SYDVKM in the germline V gene. The CDR3 is made up of 16 amino acids. V dropped 2 bases and J dropped 11 bases, with 22 bases sitting between them. The DNA for the CDR3 is TGTGCCAGCAGTTTAACCTCGGCCGCGGGGGATTTGGCCCAGCATTTT. Protein: CASSLTSAAGDLAQHF.

This clone was seen once. The chain is built from TRBV4-1 and TRBJ1-2; a possible D gene is TRBD1 (5 bases). Between the trimmed V and J ends, which lost 3 bases and 5 bases, there was a span of 22 bases. The CDR3 totals 17 residues. Germline V CDR1 and CDR2: MGHRA, YSYEKL. CDR3 loop: CASSQPLGPKRTYGYTF. The CDR3 DNA reads as TGCGCCAGCAGCCAGCCCCTGGGACCCAAAAGGACTTATGGCTACACCTTC.

This chain joins TRBV7-9 and TRBJ2-7; TRBD2 matches 9 bases. The CDR3 totals 15 residues. V shed 5 bases, J shed 3 bases, and the junction held 8 bases outside the gene matches. The V gene's germline CDR1 is SEHNR and CDR2 FQNEAQ (reference sequence). The CDR3 DNA follows: TGTGCCAGCAGCGCACCGGGACTAGCCCACTACGAGCAGTACTTC. This translates into CASSAPGLAHYEQYF.

The chain employs TRBV5-4 and TRBJ2-1; 8 bases match TRBD1. CDR3 size: 15 residues. J lost 6 bases, V lost 2 bases, and 7 bases had no gene match. Germline CDR1 reads SGHNT; CDR2 reads YYREEE (reference sequence). The CDR3 here is CASSFGQGAINEQFF. In DNA form, the CDR3 reads TGTGCCAGCAGCTTCGGGCAGGGGGCTATCAATGAGCAGTTCTTC.

V is TRBV4-1 and J is TRBJ1-1; no firm D call. The CDR3 covers 12 residues. Germline V lookup: CDR1 MGHRA, CDR2 YSYEKL. The ends were cut back, 3 bases at V and 1 base at J, with 3 bases in the middle. The DNA for the CDR3 is TGCGCCAGCAGCCAGGGGAACACTGAAGCTTTCTTT. Its protein is CASSQGNTEAFF.

The chain carries TRBV19 and TRBJ2-2, with TRBD2 matching over 14 bases. V lost 7 bases to trimming and J lost 3 bases; unmatched junction nucleotides: 4. The CDR3 length is 16 residues. The germline V gene has CDR1 LNHDA and CDR2 SQIVND (reference sequence). The CDR3 DNA reads TGTGCCAGTAAAGGGACTAGCGGGAGTGACACCGGGGAGCTGTTTTTT. Amino acids: CASKGTSGSDTGELFF.

The chain joins TRBV9 to TRBJ2-2; possibly TRBD1 or TRBD2 for D (6 bases each). The CDR3 is 16 amino acids. In germline, CDR1 is SGDLS, CDR2 YYNGEE. Trimming shortened V by 4 bases and J by 4 bases, and 17 bases separated the two germline ends. This CDR3 reads CASSQPGKGGTGELFF. For the CDR3, the DNA is TGTGCCAGCAGCCAACCGGGGAAGGGGGGCACCGGGGAGCTGTTTTTT. The full variable domain, completed using reference TRBV9 and TRBJ2-2, is DSGVTQTPKHLITATGQRVTLRCSPRSGDLSVYWYQQSLDQGLQFLIQYYNGEERAKGNILERFSAQQFPDLHSELNLSSLELGDSALYFCASSQPGKGGTGELFFGEGSRLTVL.

This clone was counted a single time. This chain connects TRBV6-8 to TRBJ2-5; 13 nucleotides match TRBD2. From germline, CDR1 is MNHGY and CDR2 SAAAGT. Trimming at V came to 0 bases and at J to 0 bases, leaving 4 bases not matched to a gene. The CDR3 spans 18 residues. The CDR3 DNA follows: TGTGCCAGCAGTTACTCCCCACTAGCGGGAGGGTACCAAGAGACCCAGTACTTC. This codes for CASSYSPLAGGYQETQYF.

This clone was observed a handful of times. The V gene is TRBV3-1 (or the pseudogene TRBV3-2), the J gene TRBJ1-2, with 9 bases aligning to TRBD1. Per the germline V gene, CDR1 is LGHDT and CDR2 is YNNKEL (reference sequence). After removal of 3 bases from V and 7 bases from J, the junction contained 9 bases not matched to a gene. The CDR3 is 15 amino acids. The CDR3 protein is CASSQLTGGKGGYTF. CDR3 coding DNA: TGTGCCAGCAGCCAGCTAACAGGGGGCAAGGGTGGCTACACCTTC.

The chain combines TRBV6-5 with TRBJ1-1, with 7 bases matching TRBD1. Looked up from germline, CDR1 is MNHEY and CDR2 is SVGAGI. With V trimmed by 4 bases and J by 0 bases, 2 bases remained unmatched. CDR3 size: 14 residues. The CDR3 sequence: CASSLTGVNTEAFF. For the CDR3, the DNA is TGTGCCAGCAGTTTAACAGGGGTGAACACTGAAGCTTTCTTT.

The gene calls are TRBV19 and TRBJ2-5; 7 bases map to TRBD1. This CDR3 has 14 amino acids. V trimming: 5 bases; J trimming: 5 bases; junction bases outside the gene matches: 8. Germline values: CDR1 LNHDA, CDR2 SQIVND (reference sequence). In DNA form, the CDR3 reads TGTGCCAGTAGTGTCAGACAGGGTGGGGAGACCCAGTACTTC. It translates to CASSVRQGGETQYF.

This chain joins TRBV4-2 and TRBJ1-1; D gene uncertain. The CDR3 has 15 amino acids. Trimming removed 0 bases from V and 11 bases from J, with 19 bases in between. Germline V gives CDR1 LGHNA, CDR2 YNFKEQ. Here the CDR3 reads CASSQDLALTLSAFF. CDR3 DNA sequence: TGTGCCAGCAGCCAAGATTTGGCCCTTACTCTATCCGCTTTCTTT.

The chain uses TRBV5-6 and TRBJ1-2, with D perhaps matching TRBD1 (6 bases). Germline loops: CDR1 SGHDT, CDR2 YYEEEE. The CDR3 is made up of 17 amino acids. Trimming pared 4 bases from V and 1 base from J, leaving 20 bases between. The CDR3: CASSRKGGTDFNYGYTF. In DNA form, the CDR3 reads TGTGCCAGCAGCCGTAAGGGGGGGACGGACTTTAACTATGGCTACACCTTC.

In its sample, this clone was seen a few times. The V gene is TRBV19, the J gene TRBJ1-1; D not certain. V dropped 7 bases and J dropped 1 base, with 13 bases sitting between them. The CDR3 is 14 amino acids. CDR1 and CDR2 from the germline V gene are LNHDA and SQIVND (reference sequence). The CDR3 DNA is TGTGCCAGTACCCCTTTTTACCAGAACACTGAAGCTTTCTTT. Its translation: CASTPFYQNTEAFF.

The rearrangement uses TRBV6-5 and TRBJ1-1, with D maybe TRBD1 (5 bases). The germline V gene has CDR1 MNHEY and CDR2 SVGAGI. This CDR3 spans 13 amino acids. V dropped 8 bases and J dropped 0 bases, with 10 bases sitting between them. As DNA, the CDR3 is TGTGCCAGCCAGCGGGGCGTGAACACTGAAGCTTTCTTT. It yields the protein CASQRGVNTEAFF.

The chain combines TRBV6-2 or TRBV6-3 with TRBJ2-5; 9 nucleotides agree with TRBD2. There are 16 residues in the CDR3. Per the germline V gene, CDR1 is MNHEY and CDR2 is SVGEGT. J was trimmed by 5 bases and V by 2 bases; bases with no gene match: 9. The CDR3 DNA reads TGTGCCAGCAGTTACGGGTTAGCGGGAGAGTGGGAGACCCAGTACTTC. Protein: CASSYGLAGEWETQYF.